This entry lists 4 T cell receptor beta chains sequenced from one sample in a study of beta chain features in type 1 diabetes. Expressed TCRB transcripts got sequenced, as all isolated RNA was reverse transcribed. Sequencing used immunoSEQ multiplex PCR; TCRdb keeps in-frame clones, though not all of them. The sample yields roughly 500,000 clones, around 30% seen once. The sequenced sample consisted of naive CD4+ T cells from blood. The receptors were gathered from a young man in good health.

Regarding this clone: Other DNA sequences within the sample encode an identical CDR3. The CDR3 sequence is CASSGLAGDYNEQFF. The CDR3 DNA is TGTGCCAGCAGTGGACTAGCGGGGGACTACAATGAGCAGTTCTTC. V is TRBV25-1 and J is TRBJ2-1, with 12 nucleotides matching TRBD2. V dropped 4 bases and J dropped 3; count of bases not matched to a gene: 1. The length of the CDR3 is 15 residues. The germline CDR1 and CDR2 sequences are MGHDK and SYGVNS.

This clone showed up just a few times. This chain joins TRBV10-3 and TRBJ1-3, with TRBD1 as a possible D gene (5 bases). The CDR3 contains 18 residues. In germline, CDR1 is ENHRY, CDR2 SYGVKD. Trimming left V 0 bases short and J 0 bases short, with 15 bases between. Here the CDR3 DNA reads TGTGCCATCAGTGAGTCTGTATTTGGGGCCAACTCTGGAAACACCATATATTTT. Translation gives CAISESVFGANSGNTIYF.

There are a few counts of this clone. This chain joins TRBV29-1 and TRBJ2-1, with D perhaps TRBD1 (6 bases). Germline V CDR1 and CDR2: SQVTM, ANQGSEA. The germline V and J ends were trimmed by 7 bases and 3 bases, with 16 bases remaining between them. The CDR3 has 14 residues. The CDR3 sequence is CSAQGGQLYNEQFF. The CDR3, as DNA: TGCAGCGCCCAAGGGGGACAACTCTACAATGAGCAGTTCTTC.

This chain joins TRBV18 and TRBJ2-3; weak D call: TRBD2 (6 bases). Germline CDR1 KGHSH, CDR2 LQKENI. This CDR3 is 12 amino acids long. The V end lost 10 bases, the J end lost 1 base, and 9 bases lay between the germline ends. The DNA for the CDR3 is TGTGCCACCTCGGGAGGCACAGATACGCAGTATTTT. As protein: CATSGGTDTQYF.